The text below deals with one TCR beta chain. Its antigen remains unidentified. This sample's treatment: approximately nine-day PBMC culture with coronavirus spike peptide pools or control peptides (ViraFEST assay). Every well contained some 2 million PBMCs, which were grown with about 10 IU/ml IL-2 and 10 ug/ml peptide pools. CD4+ T cells that had been cultured provided DNA sequenced with the Oncomine TCR Beta short-read assay. TCRdb reanalysed the PCR reads using MiXCR and keeps one entry per CDR3 protein. The table has about 12,000 distinct CDR3 sequences, roughly 70% seen once. The data stem from a study of vaccination and CD4 T cells after COVID-19. Study background: Vaccinees got either two BNT162b2 doses or two mRNA-1273 doses. At a median about 72 days (range 14 to 241) after dose two, post-vaccine samples were obtained. Every culture used as a control got a CEFX pool, an HIV-1 Nef pool, or no peptide.

The specimen sequenced was CD4+ T cells from blood, cultured in vitro. This receptor was taken from a human donor who had recovered from COVID-19.

The CDR3 reads CATSDSRGLGHTQYF. The CDR3 region has the DNA TGTGCCACCAGTGATTCGCGGGGACTAGGGCATACGCAGTATTTT. V is TRBV24-1 and J is TRBJ2-3, with TRBD2 matching over 8 bases. After removal of 2 bases from V and 7 bases from J, the junction contained 7 bases not matched to a gene. The length of the CDR3 is 15 residues. In germline, CDR1 is KGHDR, CDR2 SFDVKD.